This TCR beta chain originates from a study of regulatory T cells in long-lasting Graves disease. Study-wide points: Patients with persistent disease showed a bias toward TRBV28, TRBJ1-2 and TRBJ2-5. Relative to new patients (roughly 1,000), persistent patients exhibited greater sharing of public clonotypes (about 3,000).

Noted time point: persistent/refractory GD, antithyroid drugs over 5 years with positive TRAb. Extracted RNA from PBMCs served as the source of the TCR library. One endocrinology department in Xi'an, China, was where patients came from. Germline CDR1 is SQVTM and CDR2 is ANQGSEA. V was trimmed by 5 bases and J by 1 base, leaving 14 bases between them. CDR3 size: 14 residues. This clonotype was picked up a small number of times. The antigen is unknown. Combining iRepertoire HTBI primers with Arm-PCR of CDR3 regions, the authors built TCR beta libraries. Using its own MiXCR run on the multiplex PCR reads, TCRdb lists one record per CDR3 protein. This sample carries 310,000 or so distinct CDR3 sequences, 20% to 25% of them seen once, and the ten largest clones take approximately 53%.

The chain couples TRBV29-1 to TRBJ1-1; TRBD1 is a possible D gene (6 bases). Sequenced here: peripheral blood mononuclear cells (PBMCs), sampled when the disease was refractory, from a patient treated with antithyroid drugs. This sequence was found in a female donor with Graves disease. This CDR3 is CSVHGGRRNTEAFF. The CDR3, as DNA: TGCAGCGTTCACGGGGGGCGGAGGAACACTGAAGCTTTCTTT.